A single sample is the source of the 27 T cell receptor beta chains below, sequenced in a study of early T cells in non-severe SARS-CoV-2 infection. TCRdb re-called the 5' RACE reads with MiXCR, one entry per CDR3 protein. This sample has about 69,000 distinct CDR3 sequences, with around 15% found just once. Sequencing input: whole blood. These receptors were obtained from an adult who was a healthcare worker with PCR-confirmed SARS-CoV-2 infection or an uninfected control (not recorded which).

The chain employs TRBV7-8 and TRBJ2-2; unclear D gene. The germline V and J ends were trimmed by 4 bases and 6 bases, with 9 bases remaining between them. This CDR3 contains 13 residues. Germline-derived CDR1 and CDR2 are SGHVS and FQNEAQ. The CDR3 DNA sequence: TGTGCCAGCAGCTCTCAAGTGGCCGGGGAGCTGTTTTTT. It encodes CASSSQVAGELFF. The full variable domain, rest sourced from reference TRBV7-8 and TRBJ2-2, is GAGVSQSPRYKVAKRGQDVALRCDPISGHVSLFWYQQALGQGPEFLTYFQNEAQLDKSGLPSDRFFAERPEGSVSTLKIQRTQQEDSAVYLCASSSQVAGELFFGEGSRLTVL.

V gene TRBV5-4 combines with J gene TRBJ1-1; TRBD1 aligns across 7 bases. CDR1 and CDR2 (germline): SGHNT, YYREEE (reference sequence). After removal of 4 bases from V and 4 bases from J, the junction contained 10 bases not matched to a gene. CDR3 length: 15 amino acids. The CDR3 region is CASSRTRQGGTEAFF. Here the CDR3 DNA reads TGTGCCAGCAGCCGGACTCGACAGGGAGGCACTGAAGCTTTCTTT.

V gene TRBV28 combines with J gene TRBJ2-3; 8 bases fit TRBD2. Germline CDR1 MDHEN, CDR2 SYDVKM. The CDR3 is made up of 15 amino acids. V was clipped by 3 bases and J by 2 bases; unmatched bases: 4. CDR3 nucleotides: TGTGCCAGCAGTTTGCTAGCGGGTTACACAGATACGCAGTATTTT. Translation gives CASSLLAGYTDTQYF.

This chain uses TRBV18 with TRBJ1-4; D is possibly TRBD1 (6 bases). Germline lookup yields CDR1 KGHSH and CDR2 LQKENI. The CDR3 sequence is 13 residues long. Between the trimmed V and J ends, which lost 6 bases and 6 bases, there was a span of 11 bases. This chain's CDR3 is CASSLQGYEKLFF. The DNA for the CDR3 is TGTGCCAGCTCGCTACAGGGATATGAAAAACTGTTTTTT.

This sequence joins TRBV6-5 and TRBJ2-7; 8 nucleotides match TRBD1. There are 14 residues in the CDR3. Per germline, CDR1 MNHEY and CDR2 SVGAGI. V was clipped by 2 bases and J by 3 bases; unmatched bases: 3. In DNA form, the CDR3 reads TGTGCCAGCAGTTACGACAGGGGCATCTACGAGCAGTACTTC. Residues: CASSYDRGIYEQYF.

This chain connects TRBV2 to TRBJ2-7; 8 positions match TRBD1. CDR3 length: 15 amino acids. In germline, CDR1 is SNHLY, CDR2 FYNNEI. Trimming at V came to 6 bases and at J to 3 bases, leaving 10 bases not matched to a gene. The CDR3 loop is CASRYRGDPHYEQYF. CDR3 coding DNA: TGTGCCAGCAGGTACAGGGGGGATCCTCACTACGAGCAGTACTTC.

The rearrangement joins TRBV7-3 to TRBJ2-5, with TRBD2 identical over 8 bases. The V segment lost 5 bases and the J segment 2 bases; nucleotides outside the gene matches: 10. CDR1 and CDR2 (germline): SGHTA, FQGTGA. This CDR3 comprises 16 residues. The CDR3 coding sequence is TGTGCCAGCAGCGTGACCGCGGGGGGCTCTCAAGAGACCCAGTACTTC. Encoded protein: CASSVTAGGSQETQYF.

This clonotype was seen a few times. The V call is TRBV7-8, the J call TRBJ1-4, with D maybe TRBD1 (6 bases). Germline V gene lookup returns CDR1 SGHVS and CDR2 FQNEAQ. The CDR3 is made up of 15 amino acids. Trimming pared 5 bases from V and 5 bases from J, leaving 15 bases between. The CDR3 DNA reads TGTGCCAGCAGCCTCGAGTGGCAGGGGAATGAAAAACTGTTTTTT. Amino acids: CASSLEWQGNEKLFF.

This clonotype was counted a few times. The V and J genes are TRBV28 and TRBJ2-2, with no clear D. The length of the CDR3 is 12 residues. V lost 7 bases and J 3 bases, leaving 6 bases between the germline ends. The germline V gene has CDR1 MDHEN and CDR2 SYDVKM. CDR3 nucleotide sequence: TGTGCCAGCATCACCTACACCGGGGAGCTGTTTTTT. Translated, it gives CASITYTGELFF.

This clonotype has just a few counts. The genes are TRBV2 and TRBJ2-5, with 9 bases fitting TRBD2. The J segment lost 2 bases and the V segment lost 6 bases, leaving 1 base of the junction unmatched. The germline CDR1 and CDR2 sequences are SNHLY and FYNNEI. The CDR3 covers 13 residues. The chain's CDR3 is CASRRGGQETQYF. In nucleotides, the CDR3 is TGTGCCAGCAGGCGGGGGGGTCAAGAGACCCAGTACTTC.

This clonotype was counted a few times. This chain links TRBV3-1 with TRBJ2-7; D assignment may be TRBD1 or TRBD2 (5 bases each). The CDR3 has 14 residues. The V gene lost 4 bases and the J gene lost 6 bases, with 16 bases spanning the gap. Germline CDR1 LGHDT, CDR2 YNNKEL (reference sequence). The DNA for the CDR3 is TGTGCCAGCAGCCCCGGGACGCATCCATCCGAGCAGTACTTC. Translated, it gives CASSPGTHPSEQYF.

This clonotype was counted a few times. The chain is built from TRBV27 and TRBJ1-1; no clear D gene. Deletions cut 3 bases from V and 1 base from J, with 6 bases between. The CDR3 is 13 amino acids. In germline, CDR1 is MNHEY, CDR2 SMNVEV (reference sequence). CDR3 sequence: CASSFSWNTEAFF. The CDR3 region has the DNA TGTGCCAGCAGTTTTTCCTGGAACACTGAAGCTTTCTTT.

The chain has TRBV7-9 and TRBJ1-1, with 7 bases that match TRBD1. The trim removed 5 bases at V and 0 bases at J, leaving 21 bases unmatched. Germline V gene sequence: CDR1 SEHNR, CDR2 FQNEAQ (reference sequence). The CDR3 sequence is 20 residues long. CDR3 DNA sequence: TGTGCCAGCAGCCAAGACGATCTTGACCAGGGGGGACTCATGAACACTGAAGCTTTCTTT. It translates to CASSQDDLDQGGLMNTEAFF. Full variable domain (remainder filled in from reference TRBV7-9 and TRBJ1-1): DTGVSQNPRHKITKRGQNVTFRCDPISEHNRLYWYRQTLGQGPEFLTYFQNEAQLEKSRLLSDRFSAERPKGSFSTLEIQRTEQGDSAMYLCASSQDDLDQGGLMNTEAFFGQGTRLTVV.

This clonotype was seen a handful of times. V is TRBV5-1 and J is TRBJ2-5, with TRBD2 matching 8 bases. The CDR3 extends over 14 amino acids. Trimming cost V 4 bases and J 4 bases; bases outside gene matches: 6. Germline CDR1 SGHRS, CDR2 YFSETQ. In DNA, the CDR3 is TGCGCCAGCAGCGCAGGTAGCGGGGCAGAGACCCAGTACTTC. Protein: CASSAGSGAETQYF.

This clonotype was picked up a small number of times. The V gene is TRBV14, the J gene TRBJ1-6; D possibly corresponds to TRBD1 (5 bases). In germline, CDR1 is SGHDN, CDR2 FVKESK. The V and J ends lost 4 bases and 6 bases respectively, with 16 bases between them. The CDR3 runs 16 residues. The chain's CDR3 is CASSPQGVGGNSPLHF. The CDR3 nucleotides read TGTGCCAGCAGCCCCCAGGGAGTTGGGGGTAATTCACCCCTCCACTTT. Full variable domain (missing parts from reference TRBV14 and TRBJ1-6): EAGVTQFPSHSVIEKGQTVTLRCDPISGHDNLYWYRRVMGKEIKFLLHFVKESKQDESGMPNNRFLAERTGGTYSTLKVQPAELEDSGVYFCASSPQGVGGNSPLHFGNGTRLTVT.

This chain links TRBV5-5 with TRBJ1-1; D is perhaps TRBD1 (6 bases). This CDR3 comprises 14 residues. The germline V gene has CDR1 SGHKS and CDR2 YYEKEE (reference sequence). Between the trimmed V and J ends, which lost 4 bases and 3 bases, there was a span of 13 bases. CDR3 in amino acids: CASSVRDIDTEAFF. The CDR3 coding sequence is TGTGCCAGCAGCGTCCGGGACATCGACACTGAAGCTTTCTTT.

A few counts support this clonotype. The chain couples TRBV6-6 to TRBJ2-6; TRBD1 matches 9 bases. This CDR3 is 14 amino acids long. Germline loops: CDR1 MNHNY, CDR2 SVGAGI (reference sequence). CDR3: CAGQGKAGANVLTF. The CDR3 DNA sequence: TGTGCGGGACAGGGTAAAGCTGGGGCCAACGTCCTGACTTTC.

In its sample, this clonotype was seen a few times. The gene calls are TRBV29-1 and TRBJ2-3, with D unresolved. Germline values: CDR1 SQVTM, CDR2 ANQGSEA. Trimming removed 5 bases at V and 6 bases at J, with 15 bases between. CDR3 size: 13 residues. CDR3 bases: TGCAGCGTTTCCCACCGGCACGCGGATACGCAGTATTTT. Translating it yields CSVSHRHADTQYF.

This clonotype was seen ten or more times. DNA for the CDR3: TGTGCCAGCCAGGGAGGAAACACCATATATTTT. Protein: CASQGGNTIYF. The rearrangement links TRBV9 to TRBJ1-3; D is possibly TRBD1 (5 bases). Trimming took off 7 bases at V and 4 bases at J, with 6 bases between the two ends. There are 11 residues in the CDR3. Per germline, CDR1 SGDLS and CDR2 YYNGEE.

The J gene is TRBJ1-4, the V gene TRBV6-6; 11 bases are a match to TRBD1. The V gene's germline CDR1 is MNHNY and CDR2 SVGAGI (reference sequence). The V segment lost 6 bases and the J segment 0 bases; nucleotides outside the gene matches: 9. This CDR3 has 18 residues. CDR3 amino acids: CASRRTGGSLATNEKLFF. CDR3 nucleotide sequence: TGTGCCAGCAGAAGGACAGGGGGCAGCTTGGCAACTAATGAAAAACTGTTTTTT.

This clonotype was counted ten times or more. This chain links TRBV20-1 with TRBJ2-7; 9 bases are a match to TRBD1. The CDR3 has 17 residues. Germline V gene data show CDR1 as DFQATT and CDR2 as SNEGSKA (reference sequence). The V gene end was trimmed by 5 bases and the J gene end by 1 base; junction bases not matched to a gene: 15. DNA of the CDR3: TGCAGTGCTCTCCATCCCGGGACAGGGACCGAATCCTACGAGCAGTACTTC. Protein sequence: CSALHPGTGTESYEQYF.

A few counts support this clonotype. The V call is TRBV29-1, the J call TRBJ2-1; TRBD1 is a possible D gene (5 bases). The CDR3 length is 10 residues. Germline values: CDR1 SQVTM, CDR2 ANQGSEA. V was shortened by 3 bases and J by 13 bases, with 10 bases between the two germline ends. In DNA form, the CDR3 reads TGCAGCGTTGAGGGGCGAGGACAGTTCTTC. Its translation: CSVEGRGQFF.

A remark on this clonotype: The CDR3 carries no conserved terminal phenylalanine or tryptophan, so it likely arises from a read error. V usage is TRBV14 and J usage is TRBJ2-3, with a tentative D call TRBD2 (5 bases). The CDR3 extends over 14 amino acids. V lost 4 bases, J lost 3 bases, and 11 bases lay in between. The germline V gene has CDR1 SGHDN and CDR2 FVKESK. The CDR3 is CASSPRAGTDTQYL. The CDR3 nucleotides are TGTGCCAGCAGCCCAAGGGCGGGTACAGATACGCAGTATCTT.

In this sample, this clonotype turned up many times. The chain recombines TRBV12-3 or TRBV12-4 with TRBJ2-7; D possibly matches TRBD1 or TRBD2 (5 bases each). Trimming took 3 bases from V and 5 from J, leaving 20 bases between them. This CDR3 comprises 16 residues. DNA for the CDR3: TGTGCCAGCAGTTTTCTGTCCGGGGCCCTTCGGGACGAGCAGTACTTC. The encoded protein is CASSFLSGALRDEQYF.

This clonotype was seen at least ten times. The V and J genes are TRBV6-2 or TRBV6-3 and TRBJ2-5; D remains unclear. This CDR3 spans 15 amino acids. V was pared by 6 bases and J by 0 bases, with 14 bases between. Germline CDR1 reads MNHEY; CDR2 reads SVGEGT. CDR3 in DNA: TGTGCCAGCAGGACAATCTTTCCAGACCAAGAGACCCAGTACTTC. Its protein is CASRTIFPDQETQYF.

This clonotype was detected only a few times. The chain carries TRBV7-6 and TRBJ2-6, with no clear D. This CDR3 comprises 16 residues. Germline-derived CDR1 and CDR2 are SGHVS and FNYEAQ. The germline V and J ends were trimmed by 5 bases and 2 bases, with 13 bases remaining between them. The DNA for the CDR3 is TGTGCCAGCAGCCCTACAATGACAACTGGGGCCAACGTCCTGACTTTC. This translates into CASSPTMTTGANVLTF.

This clonotype has just a few counts. The chain is built from TRBV5-1 and TRBJ1-5; the D gene is possibly TRBD1 (6 bases). Trimming took 4 bases from V and 2 from J, leaving 13 bases between them. The germline V gene has CDR1 SGHRS and CDR2 YFSETQ. CDR3 length equals 15 residues. CDR3 sequence: CASSPQGRGNQPQHF. In DNA form, the CDR3 reads TGCGCCAGCAGCCCACAGGGTCGGGGCAATCAGCCCCAGCATTTT. Full variable domain (remainder filled in from reference TRBV5-1 and TRBJ1-5): KAGVTQTPRYLIKTRGQQVTLSCSPISGHRSVSWYQQTPGQGLQFLFEYFSETQRNKGNFPGRFSGRQFSNSRSEMNVSTLELGDSALYLCASSPQGRGNQPQHFGDGTRLSIL.